Below, 24 T cell receptor beta chains from the same sample are listed, as sequenced in a study of control samples from healthy donors and cancer patients. The protocol was immunoSEQ multiplex PCR, while the TCRdb copy is restricted to in-frame clones and leaves out a portion. The data show about 170,000 clones, 85% to 90% seen once. The sample taken for sequencing was blood. The receptors originated from a man younger than 45 in good health.

J is TRBJ2-1 and V is TRBV10-3, with D perhaps being TRBD1 or TRBD2 (5 bases each). CDR1 and CDR2 from the germline V gene are ENHRY and SYGVKD. The CDR3 sequence is 15 residues long. With 10 bases removed from V and 6 bases from J, the gap between germline ends came to 22 bases. The CDR3, as DNA: TGTGCCACCTCCGGGGACCCAGGGACCTTCAATGAGCAGTTCTTC. It encodes CATSGDPGTFNEQFF.

The rearrangement links TRBV6-5 to TRBJ1-1, with TRBD1 matching 7 bases. This CDR3 comprises 16 residues. Germline-derived CDR1 and CDR2 are MNHEY and SVGAGI. Trimming removed 0 bases from V and 6 bases from J; junction bases left unmatched: 10. DNA for the CDR3: TGTGCCAGCAGTTACTCGCGGGGTGAGGGGGCCGCTGAAGCTTTCTTT. Translated: CASSYSRGEGAAEAFF.

This chain joins TRBV18 and TRBJ1-5; no clear D gene. CDR3 length: 13 residues. V was pared by 4 bases and J by 4 bases, with 8 bases between. Germline values: CDR1 KGHSH, CDR2 LQKENI. The CDR3 sequence is CASSQGRNQPQHF. In DNA, the CDR3 is TGTGCCAGCTCACAAGGCAGGAATCAGCCCCAGCATTTT.

The table lists this clone with a few counts. This chain joins TRBV5-1 and TRBJ1-1; D unclear. This CDR3 has 15 residues. The germline V gene encodes CDR1 SGHRS and CDR2 YFSETQ. V was pared by 4 bases and J by 1 base, with 14 bases between. CDR3 sequence (DNA): TGCGCCAGCAGCCCCTACCCTGACTGGAACACTGAAGCTTTCTTT. Its translation: CASSPYPDWNTEAFF.

CDR3 amino acids: CASSVEGVWNTIYF. The CDR3 nucleotides are TGTGCCAGCAGCGTAGAGGGTGTTTGGAACACCATATATTTT. The J gene is TRBJ1-3, the V gene TRBV9; D not certain. Germline V gives CDR1 SGDLS, CDR2 YYNGEE. V was pared by 0 bases and J by 7 bases, with 11 bases between. This CDR3 comprises 14 residues.

The chain uses TRBV6-5 and TRBJ1-5; the match to TRBD1 covers 9 bases. This CDR3 has 13 residues. The trim removed 10 bases at V and 6 bases at J, leaving 7 bases unmatched. Germline CDR1 is MNHEY and CDR2 is SVGAGI. CDR3 nucleotides: TGTGCCACCTCCGGGACAGGGTCTCAGCCCCAGCATTTT. It specifies CATSGTGSQPQHF.

This CDR3 is CASSSGPYSGNTIYF. CDR3 bases: TGTGCCAGCAGCTCCGGGCCCTACTCTGGAAACACCATATATTTT. V is TRBV9 and J is TRBJ1-3; D is unclear. V was trimmed by 4 bases and J by 0 bases, leaving 11 bases between them. Germline CDR1 SGDLS, CDR2 YYNGEE. The CDR3 is 15 amino acids.

This chain connects TRBV7-2 to TRBJ2-1, with 7 nucleotides matching TRBD2. The V gene end was trimmed by 3 bases and the J gene end by 0 bases; junction bases not matched to a gene: 5. This CDR3 is 16 amino acids long. The germline gives CDR1 SGHTA, CDR2 FQGNSA. The CDR3 DNA reads as TGTGCCAGCAGCTTCCCTAGCGGTAGCTCCTACAATGAGCAGTTCTTC. Protein: CASSFPSGSSYNEQFF.

The gene calls are TRBV12-3 or TRBV12-4 and TRBJ2-1; a weak D match, TRBD2 (6 bases). The CDR3 has 13 amino acids. V gave up 2 bases and J gave up 6 bases, with 8 bases separating them. CDR3 amino acids: CASSLLAPNEQFF. CDR3 DNA sequence: TGTGCCAGCAGTTTACTAGCGCCCAATGAGCAGTTCTTC.

J is TRBJ2-1 and V is TRBV5-1; D not certain. V was cut by 2 bases and J by 0 bases, with 12 bases left in between. This CDR3 comprises 16 residues. Germline values: CDR1 SGHRS, CDR2 YFSETQ. CDR3 sequence (DNA): TGCGCCAGCAGCTTTTGGAATCCGAGCTCCTACAATGAGCAGTTCTTC. Translation: CASSFWNPSSYNEQFF. Supplemented by reference TRBV5-1 and TRBJ2-1, the full variable domain reads KAGVTQTPRYLIKTRGQQVTLSCSPISGHRSVSWYQQTPGQGLQFLFEYFSETQRNKGNFPGRFSGRQFSNSRSEMNVSTLELGDSALYLCASSFWNPSSYNEQFFGPGTRLTVL.

The V gene is TRBV2, the J gene TRBJ1-1; possibly TRBD1 for D (6 bases). Trimming stripped 10 bases from V and 5 bases from J, with 23 bases between. Germline V lookup: CDR1 SNHLY, CDR2 FYNNEI. CDR3 size: 15 residues. The CDR3 region is CATARDKLGGTEAFF. The CDR3 bases are TGTGCCACAGCGAGGGACAAACTGGGGGGGACTGAAGCTTTCTTT.

The rearrangement joins TRBV11-3 to TRBJ2-3; weak D call: TRBD1 (6 bases). CDR3 length: 15 amino acids. Germline lookup yields CDR1 SGHNT and CDR2 YENEEA. V was pared by 1 base and J by 2 bases, with 10 bases between. DNA for the CDR3: TGTGCCAGCAGCTTAGGAACAGGGCACACAGATACGCAGTATTTT. Translated: CASSLGTGHTDTQYF.

The chain combines TRBV4-1 with TRBJ1-5, with unresolved D. This CDR3 has 15 residues. Trimming cost V 5 bases and J 4 bases, with 15 bases left between them. CDR1 MGHRA and CDR2 YSYEKL come from the germline V gene. The DNA for the CDR3 is TGCGCCAGCAGCTTCGAAGCCACAGAAAATCAGCCCCAGCATTTT. This translates into CASSFEATENQPQHF.

J is TRBJ2-7 and V is TRBV10-3; D is ambiguous. The length of the CDR3 is 12 residues. Trimming took 5 bases from V and 6 from J, leaving 11 bases between them. Per germline, CDR1 ENHRY and CDR2 SYGVKD. Here the CDR3 reads CAISPNGFEQYF. CDR3 sequence (DNA): TGTGCCATCAGTCCCAATGGGTTCGAGCAGTACTTC.

This rearrangement joins TRBV28 to TRBJ1-5, with D unclear. Germline CDR1 reads MDHEN; CDR2 reads SYDVKM. V was clipped by 2 bases and J by 6 bases, with 20 bases between them. The length of the CDR3 is 17 residues. The CDR3 region is CASSLEKGQARSQPQHF. The CDR3 DNA sequence: TGTGCCAGCAGTTTAGAGAAAGGGCAGGCGAGGAGTCAGCCCCAGCATTTT.

The genes are TRBV27 and TRBJ1-3; D remains unclear. Germline V CDR1 and CDR2: MNHEY, SMNVEV (reference sequence). The germline V and J ends were trimmed by 5 bases and 0 bases, with 14 bases remaining between them. The length of the CDR3 is 16 residues. The CDR3 coding sequence is TGTGCCAGCAGTCCCTCCGCTTTGAGCTCTGGAAACACCATATATTTT. Its translation: CASSPSALSSGNTIYF.

The gene calls are TRBV5-1 and TRBJ2-5, with 8 bases aligning to TRBD1. Trimming at V came to 0 bases and at J to 2 bases, leaving 0 bases not matched to a gene. The CDR3 contains 14 residues. Germline V gives CDR1 SGHRS, CDR2 YFSETQ. The CDR3 here is CASSLGTGQETQYF. In DNA, the CDR3 is TGCGCCAGCAGCTTGGGGACAGGGCAAGAGACCCAGTACTTC.

This chain joins TRBV27 and TRBJ1-2, with no clear D. The germline V and J ends were trimmed by 6 bases and 6 bases, with 20 bases remaining between them. CDR3 length: 15 residues. CDR1 MNHEY and CDR2 SMNVEV come from the germline V gene (reference sequence). CDR3 protein: CASSRESTIQHGYTF. CDR3 coding DNA: TGTGCCAGCAGCCGGGAGTCTACGATACAACATGGCTACACCTTC.

The chain links TRBV18 to TRBJ2-7, with 8 positions matching TRBD1. CDR1 and CDR2 (germline): KGHSH, LQKENI. Trimming removed 5 bases from V and 1 base from J; junction bases left unmatched: 4. This CDR3 has 14 amino acids. Written as DNA, the CDR3 is TGTGCCAGCTCAGATGGACAGGGTTCCTACGAGCAGTACTTC. Its protein product is CASSDGQGSYEQYF.

Points on this clone: This sample includes further DNA sequences coding for the same CDR3. The J gene is TRBJ2-5, the V gene TRBV5-6; TRBD1 agrees at 9 bases. The ends lost 4 bases at V and 5 bases at J; junction bases unmatched: 3. CDR3 size: 13 residues. Germline V CDR1 and CDR2: SGHDT, YYEEEE. The DNA for the CDR3 is TGTGCCAGCAGCCGGACAGGGGCCGAGACCCAGTACTTC. As protein: CASSRTGAETQYF. Based on the CDR3 plus reference TRBV5-6 and TRBJ2-5, the full variable domain is DAGVTQSPTHLIKTRGQQVTLRCSPKSGHDTVSWYQQALGQGPQFIFQYYEEEERQRGNFPDRFSGHQFPNYSSELNVNALLLGDSALYLCASSRTGAETQYFGPGTRLLVL.

The rearrangement joins TRBV27 to TRBJ2-2; no firm D call. The CDR3 is 14 residues long. From germline, CDR1 is MNHEY and CDR2 SMNVEV (reference sequence). The V end was cut by 7 bases, the J end by 1 base, with 10 bases between. The CDR3 loop reads CASNFALNTGELFF. CDR3 DNA sequence: TGTGCCAGCAACTTCGCCCTGAACACCGGGGAGCTGTTTTTT.

The V and J genes are TRBV19 and TRBJ1-2; D not certain. This CDR3 has 10 amino acids. V lost 7 bases, J lost 7 bases, and 7 bases lay in between. The germline V gene has CDR1 LNHDA and CDR2 SQIVND (reference sequence). Written as DNA, the CDR3 is TGTGCCAGTAAGGAAGCTGGCTACACCTTC. Amino acids: CASKEAGYTF.

The CDR3, as DNA: TGTGCCAGCTCTGGTGTAGCGGGTTCTCCCTACGAGCAGTACTTC. Protein product: CASSGVAGSPYEQYF. The rearrangement uses TRBV5-4 and TRBJ2-7, with 7 bases fitting TRBD2. The V gene end was trimmed by 7 bases and the J gene end by 2 bases; junction bases not matched to a gene: 12. This CDR3 is 15 amino acids long. CDR1 and CDR2 from the germline V gene are SGHNT and YYREEE (reference sequence).

The CDR3 spells CATFGQGFNTEAFF. The DNA for the CDR3 is TGTGCCACCTTTGGACAGGGGTTTAACACTGAAGCTTTCTTT. J is TRBJ1-1 and V is TRBV7-9, with 9 bases fitting TRBD1. The J segment lost 2 bases and the V segment lost 10 bases, leaving 8 bases of the junction unmatched. Germline-derived CDR1 and CDR2 are SEHNR and FQNEAQ (reference sequence). The CDR3 covers 14 residues.